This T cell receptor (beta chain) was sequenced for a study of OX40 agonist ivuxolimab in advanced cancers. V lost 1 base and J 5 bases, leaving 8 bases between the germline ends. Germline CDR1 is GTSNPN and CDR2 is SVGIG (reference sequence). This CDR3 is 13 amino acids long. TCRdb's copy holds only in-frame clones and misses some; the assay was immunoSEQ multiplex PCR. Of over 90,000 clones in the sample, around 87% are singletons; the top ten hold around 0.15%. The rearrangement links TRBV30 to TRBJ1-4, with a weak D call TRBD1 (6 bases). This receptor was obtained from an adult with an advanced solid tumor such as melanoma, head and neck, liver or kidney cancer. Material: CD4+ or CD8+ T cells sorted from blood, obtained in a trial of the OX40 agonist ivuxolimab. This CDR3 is CAWSGGQNEKLFF. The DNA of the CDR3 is TGTGCCTGGAGTGGTGGACAGAATGAAAAACTGTTTTTT.